A selection of T cell receptor beta chains follows, all from one sample in a study of cytomegalovirus exposure and HLA in healthy donors. Clones were sequenced by immunoSEQ multiplex PCR, and TCRdb holds only the in-frame ones, with some missing. The sample holds about 260,000 clones, about 92% seen once. The sequencing input was PBMCs. All receptors derive from a woman aged 25 to 39 in good health and CMV-seronegative. The CDR3 runs from the conserved cysteine through the conserved F or W. A D gene is named only where the DNA matches it firmly. The size of a clone is reported for some rows only, either as once, few or many, or as a class for expanded clones.

abundance: .; j_gene: TRBJ2-7; len: 17; v_gene: TRBV16; d_gene: TRBD2; CDR3nt: TGTGCCAGCAGCCGCTTTCGGCCGGGAGGCCCCTCCTACGAGCAGTACTTC; CDR3aa: CASSRFRPGGPSYEQYF
abundance: .; j_gene: TRBJ1-5; len: 14; v_gene: TRBV18; d_gene: TRBD1; CDR3nt: TGTGCCAGCTCACAGACAGGGATCAATCAGCCCCAGCATTTT; CDR3aa: CASSQTGINQPQHF
abundance: .; j_gene: TRBJ1-1; len: 13; v_gene: TRBV7-6; d_gene: .; CDR3nt: TGTGCCAGCAGCTTGGTAGAGAACACTGAAGCTTTCTTT; CDR3aa: CASSLVENTEAFF
abundance: .; j_gene: TRBJ2-1; len: 15; v_gene: TRBV1; d_gene: .; CDR3nt: TGCACCAGCAGCCGATGGGAGCAGGGCTACAATGAGCAGTTCTTC; CDR3aa: CTSSRWEQGYNEQFF
abundance: .; j_gene: TRBJ2-7; len: 13; v_gene: TRBV2; d_gene: .; CDR3nt: TGTGCCAGCAGTGAAGGGGTCCGGGCGGAGCAGTACTTC; CDR3aa: CASSEGVRAEQYF
abundance: .; j_gene: TRBJ2-7; len: 16; v_gene: TRBV6-1; d_gene: .; CDR3nt: TGTGCCAGCAGTGAATCAGACTGGGGGGAAGTCTACGAGCAGTACTTC; CDR3aa: CASSESDWGEVYEQYF
abundance: .; j_gene: TRBJ2-2; len: 15; v_gene: TRBV9; d_gene: .; CDR3nt: TGTGCCAGCAGCGTAGTTTCCGGGTTTGTCGGGGAGCTGTTTTTT; CDR3aa: CASSVVSGFVGELFF
abundance: .; j_gene: TRBJ2-7; len: 11; v_gene: TRBV6-4; d_gene: .; CDR3nt: TGTGCCAGCGTTTGCTCCTACGAGCAGTACTTC; CDR3aa: CASVCSYEQYF
abundance: .; j_gene: TRBJ2-1; len: 14; v_gene: TRBV27; d_gene: .; CDR3nt: TGTGCCACCAAAAGCCTAGCGCGCCACAATGAGCAGTTCTTC; CDR3aa: CATKSLARHNEQFF
abundance: .; j_gene: TRBJ1-1; len: 22; v_gene: TRBV4-1; d_gene: TRBD1; CDR3nt: TGCGCCAGCAGCCAAGAGGCTTTAAAACCACGACAGGGGCTGCGTGTAGACACTGAAGCTTTCTTT; CDR3aa: CASSQEALKPRQGLRVDTEAFF
abundance: .; j_gene: TRBJ2-7; len: 15; v_gene: TRBV29-1; d_gene: TRBD2; CDR3nt: TGCAGCGTTTCGACTAGCGGGAGTCTACCCTACGAGCAGTACTTC; CDR3aa: CSVSTSGSLPYEQYF
abundance: .; j_gene: TRBJ2-3; len: 14; v_gene: TRBV27; d_gene: .; CDR3nt: TGTGCCAGCAGATGGGCTACAGGGCTCGATACGCAGTATTTT; CDR3aa: CASRWATGLDTQYF
abundance: .; j_gene: TRBJ1-5; len: 12; v_gene: TRBV27; d_gene: .; CDR3nt: TGTGCCAGCAGTTCGATCAATCAGCCCCAGCATTTT; CDR3aa: CASSSINQPQHF
abundance: .; j_gene: TRBJ1-4; len: 15; v_gene: TRBV27; d_gene: TRBD1; CDR3nt: TGTGCCAGCAGTTTAAAGGGACAGCCCTGGGAAAAACTGTTTTTT; CDR3aa: CASSLKGQPWEKLFF
abundance: once; j_gene: TRBJ2-2; len: 15; v_gene: TRBV5-1; d_gene: TRBD1; CDR3nt: TGCGCCAGCAGTCAGGGGGCTAGGGACACCGGGGAGCTGTTTTTT; CDR3aa: CASSQGARDTGELFF
abundance: .; j_gene: TRBJ1-1; len: 15; v_gene: TRBV11-3; d_gene: .; CDR3nt: TGTGCCAGCAGCTTAGTTTCTGGCGGGAACACTGAAGCTTTCTTT; CDR3aa: CASSLVSGGNTEAFF
abundance: once; j_gene: TRBJ1-1; len: 15; v_gene: TRBV4-2; d_gene: .; CDR3nt: TGTGCCAGCAGCCAAGATCCCCAATCCAGGACTGAAGCTTTCTTT; CDR3aa: CASSQDPQSRTEAFF
abundance: .; j_gene: TRBJ2-7; len: 15; v_gene: TRBV5-6; d_gene: TRBD2; CDR3nt: TGTGCCAGCAGCTTACTAGCGGGAGGGCCTTACGAGCAGTACTTC; CDR3aa: CASSLLAGGPYEQYF
abundance: .; j_gene: TRBJ2-7; len: 17; v_gene: TRBV4-1; d_gene: TRBD2; CDR3nt: TGCGCCAGCAGCCAATGGCTAGCGGGAGGACGTTCCTACGAGCAGTACTTC; CDR3aa: CASSQWLAGGRSYEQYF
abundance: .; j_gene: TRBJ2-2; len: 15; v_gene: TRBV11-2; d_gene: .; CDR3nt: TGTGCCAGCAGCTTAGATCTGGTGGGGACCGGGGAGCTGTTTTTT; CDR3aa: CASSLDLVGTGELFF
abundance: .; j_gene: TRBJ2-7; len: 16; v_gene: TRBV25-1; d_gene: .; CDR3nt: TGTGCCAGCAGTTTTAATCAGGGAACTAGCTCCTACGAGCAGTACTTC; CDR3aa: CASSFNQGTSSYEQYF
abundance: .; j_gene: TRBJ2-7; len: 15; v_gene: TRBV19; d_gene: .; CDR3nt: TGTGCCAGTAGTATATATTCAGGACCAACCTACGAGCAGTACTTC; CDR3aa: CASSIYSGPTYEQYF
abundance: .; j_gene: TRBJ2-2; len: 16; v_gene: TRBV4-2; d_gene: .; CDR3nt: TGTGCCAGCAGCCAAGAGGACGGGAGTTTGACCGGGGAGCTGTTTTTT; CDR3aa: CASSQEDGSLTGELFF
abundance: .; j_gene: TRBJ2-7; len: 13; v_gene: TRBV28; d_gene: .; CDR3nt: TGTGCCAGCAGTTTGTGGCAGACCTACGAGCAGTACTTC; CDR3aa: CASSLWQTYEQYF
abundance: .; j_gene: TRBJ2-1; len: 11; v_gene: TRBV5-4; d_gene: .; CDR3nt: TGTGCCAGCAGCCTGAGGAATGAGCAGTTCTTC; CDR3aa: CASSLRNEQFF
abundance: .; j_gene: TRBJ1-5; len: 14; v_gene: TRBV19; d_gene: .; CDR3nt: TGTGCCAGTAGTATAAGGGGGTTGGGTCAGCCCCAGCATTTT; CDR3aa: CASSIRGLGQPQHF
abundance: .; j_gene: TRBJ2-7; len: 14; v_gene: TRBV7-2; d_gene: .; CDR3nt: TGTGCCAGCAGGAGGGAAACATTTACCTACGAGCAGTACTTC; CDR3aa: CASRRETFTYEQYF
abundance: .; j_gene: TRBJ1-1; len: 16; v_gene: TRBV7-9; d_gene: TRBD1; CDR3nt: TGTGCCAGCAGCTTAGGGGTGGACAGGGTGAACACTGAAGCTTTCTTT; CDR3aa: CASSLGVDRVNTEAFF
abundance: .; j_gene: TRBJ2-2; len: 13; v_gene: TRBV12-5; d_gene: .; CDR3nt: TGTGCTAGTGGTTTGTTCGTGGCCGGGGAGCTGTTTTTT; CDR3aa: CASGLFVAGELFF
abundance: .; j_gene: TRBJ1-3; len: 14; v_gene: TRBV5-1; d_gene: .; CDR3nt: TGCGCCAGCAGCTTGGGACCCTCTGGAAACACCATATATTTT; CDR3aa: CASSLGPSGNTIYF
abundance: .; j_gene: TRBJ1-2; len: 13; v_gene: TRBV18; d_gene: TRBD1; CDR3nt: TGTGCCAGCTCAACGGACAGGGGCCATGGCTACACCTTC; CDR3aa: CASSTDRGHGYTF
abundance: .; j_gene: TRBJ2-2; len: 14; v_gene: TRBV7-2; d_gene: .; CDR3nt: TGTGCCAGCAGTTTCGGGGGTTGGGCCGGGGAGCTGTTTTTT; CDR3aa: CASSFGGWAGELFF
abundance: .; j_gene: TRBJ2-7; len: 13; v_gene: TRBV7-2; d_gene: .; CDR3nt: TGTGCCAGCAGCGTCAGGGGTCCCTACGAGCAGTACTTC; CDR3aa: CASSVRGPYEQYF
abundance: .; j_gene: TRBJ1-1; len: 13; v_gene: TRBV6-5; d_gene: .; CDR3nt: TGTGCCAGCAGCTGGAACGGTGGAACTGAAGCTTTCTTT; CDR3aa: CASSWNGGTEAFF
abundance: .; j_gene: TRBJ2-7; len: 15; v_gene: TRBV11-2; d_gene: TRBD2; CDR3nt: TGTGCCAGCAGCTTCGGACTAGCGGGAGGAAGTGAGCAGTACTTC; CDR3aa: CASSFGLAGGSEQYF
abundance: .; j_gene: TRBJ2-5; len: 11; v_gene: TRBV27; d_gene: TRBD2; CDR3nt: TGTGCCAGCAGTTTCGGGACTACCCGGTACTTC; CDR3aa: CASSFGTTRYF
abundance: .; j_gene: TRBJ1-3; len: 14; v_gene: TRBV5-1; d_gene: .; CDR3nt: TGCGCCAGCAGCCCGGGGAGCTTGGGAAACACCATATATTTT; CDR3aa: CASSPGSLGNTIYF
abundance: .; j_gene: TRBJ1-5; len: 14; v_gene: TRBV12-5; d_gene: .; CDR3nt: TGTGCTAGTGGTTTGGTACAGCAGGCCGGTGGCCAGCATTTT; CDR3aa: CASGLVQQAGGQHF
abundance: once; j_gene: TRBJ2-1; len: 14; v_gene: TRBV11-2; d_gene: TRBD2; CDR3nt: TGTGCCAGCAGCTCCCCGGGACTAGCAAATGAGCAGTTCTTC; CDR3aa: CASSSPGLANEQFF
abundance: .; j_gene: TRBJ1-2; len: 13; v_gene: TRBV27; d_gene: .; CDR3nt: TGTGCCAGCAGACCCAGGGGTAGCTATGGCTACACCTTC; CDR3aa: CASRPRGSYGYTF
abundance: .; j_gene: TRBJ2-5; len: 12; v_gene: TRBV11-1; d_gene: .; CDR3nt: TGTGCCAGCAGCTTACTTCGGGAGACCCAGTACTTC; CDR3aa: CASSLLRETQYF
abundance: .; j_gene: TRBJ2-7; len: 15; v_gene: TRBV7-2; d_gene: TRBD1; CDR3nt: TGTGCCAGCAGCTTAGCCACGGGACAGCTCTACGAGCAGTACTTC; CDR3aa: CASSLATGQLYEQYF
abundance: .; j_gene: TRBJ2-1; len: 14; v_gene: TRBV5-1; d_gene: TRBD2; CDR3nt: TGCGCCAGCAGCTTCGGGACTAGCGGCAATGAGCAGTTCTTC; CDR3aa: CASSFGTSGNEQFF
abundance: once; j_gene: TRBJ2-7; len: 13; v_gene: TRBV7-3; d_gene: .; CDR3nt: TGTGCCAGCAGCTTAACGGGGAACTACGAGCAGTACTTC; CDR3aa: CASSLTGNYEQYF
abundance: .; j_gene: TRBJ2-2; len: 17; v_gene: TRBV4-3; d_gene: TRBD1; CDR3nt: TGCGCCAGCAGCGGCTACAGGGGGACAGGGGTAACCGGGGAGCTGTTTTTT; CDR3aa: CASSGYRGTGVTGELFF
abundance: .; j_gene: TRBJ1-3; len: 15; v_gene: TRBV28; d_gene: TRBD1; CDR3nt: TGTGCCAGCAGCCGTGACAGGGTCTCTGGAAACACCATATATTTT; CDR3aa: CASSRDRVSGNTIYF
abundance: .; j_gene: TRBJ1-1; len: 14; v_gene: TRBV2; d_gene: TRBD1; CDR3nt: TGTGCCAGCAGTAAACAGGGGGCGCACACTGAAGCTTTCTTT; CDR3aa: CASSKQGAHTEAFF